Only a few counts were recorded for the clone carrying this T cell receptor beta chain. This specimen comes from a study of blood T cell repertoires in COVID-19. Study details: Samples taken during acute and convalescent COVID-19 were collected in the United States, Italy and Spain. The analysed material was cDNA or gDNA that came from T cells, B-cell-depleted T cells, or PBMCs.

Original methodology: Estimated nucleated cell counts came from reference gene primer amplification. Using immunoSEQ multiplex PCR, the repertoire was profiled, and TCRdb retains in-frame clones only, with some absent. V and J calls and clone size follow that table, whereas D and trimming were derived from the DNA. The sample holds over 120,000 clones, about four fifths seen once. CDR1 and CDR2 (germline): MDHEN, SYDVKM. The V gene lost 3 bases and the J gene lost 3 bases, with 8 bases spanning the gap. The CDR3 is 14 residues long. Participants had their cohort set by participant-reported clinical history.

Sample: PBMCs or T cells enriched from blood (not recorded which). This receptor was taken from a man aged 45 to 65 who had recovered from COVID-19. The J gene is TRBJ1-4, the V gene TRBV28, with D uncertain. The CDR3 is CASSFGGANEKLFF. CDR3 sequence (DNA): TGTGCCAGCAGTTTCGGCGGTGCTAATGAAAAACTGTTTTTT.